The sequence of this T cell receptor beta chain was determined in a study of molecular identifiers for immune sequencing clone quantification. As to this clonotype: This may come from a read error, since a much larger clone is one base off.

TCRdb used MiXCR to reprocess the PCR reads, holding one entry per CDR3 protein. The sample shows hundreds of thousands of distinct CDR3 sequences, over 25% of them seen only once. Germline CDR1 MNHNY, CDR2 SVGAGI (reference sequence). This CDR3 comprises 12 residues. Sequencing used naive CD8+ T cells from blood, with Jurkat cell RNA spiked in. Regarding subset: FACS-sorted CD8+CD4-CCR7+CD45RA+ naive T cells. The V call is TRBV6-6, the J call TRBJ2-1; 12 positions agree with TRBD2. The origin of this receptor is a human donor in good health. Some libraries in this study had Jurkat cell RNA spiked in. The DNA of the CDR3 is TGTGTCACGACTAGCGGGAGTACGGAGCAGTTCTTC. Protein: CVTTSGSTEQFF.